This entry concerns a single T cell receptor (beta chain). This clone's antigen is unknown. Per-base qualities were not stored, and no clone one base away is much larger. Measured from the cysteine to the phenylalanine, the CDR3 is 16 residues long. The CDR3 DNA has 48 bases and is translated from base 1. Taken from the germline V gene, the CDR1 and CDR2 loops are SGHTA and FQGNSA. The V and J ends are trimmed by 5 bases and 2 bases, leaving 19 bases between them. High-throughput TCR beta sequencing profiled peripheral blood CD8+ and CD4+ T cells from healthy donors, Susac syndrome patients and multiple sclerosis patients. The healthy donors served as controls matched for age and sex. Bulk CD8+ and CD4+ T cells were purified by magnetic negative isolation, whereas CD8+ TEMRA cells were enriched by FACS. Blood was drawn into EDTA tubes, processed within 24 hours, and PBMCs were isolated by density gradient centrifugation. PBMCs intended for TCR sequencing were cryopreserved in liquid nitrogen and thawed later in a water bath at 37 degrees C. The sorted or isolated CD4+, CD8+ and CD8+ TEMRA cells had a purity of 90% or higher.

This specimen belongs to a study of CD8 T cells in Susac syndrome (dated by TCRdb to about 2019). As for the study more broadly: Whether CD8+ T cell activation and differentiation in Susac syndrome was antigen driven was tested using repertoire sequencing. The clonality of the CD8+ T cell repertoire was compared across approximately 12 healthy donors, some 14 Susac syndrome patients and under 19 multiple sclerosis patients. Overall study outcomes, separate from this receptor: The study acknowledged that relatively few individuals were included in the TCR sequencing and HLA analysis.

RNA was extracted using the RNeasy kit, and about 0.45 to 1 ug of the RNA was reverse transcribed with random hexamers. The immunoSEQ multiplex PCR assay, covering 54 Vbeta and 13 Jbeta segments, was used to amplify TCR beta CDR3 regions. PCR amplification bias was corrected using a synthetic template baseline for primer optimization and computational correction. As for the original processing: Reads were annotated to V, D and J genes according to IMGT and were analyzed with immunoSEQ Analyzer, with only productive sequences retained. Clonality was calculated as one minus the Shannon entropy normalized by log2 of the number of productive unique sequences. For each patient and control, public and private clones were evaluated among the 100 most prevalent clones. Clones were defined as Susac-specific when absent from the healthy and MS cohorts, from about 1,100 published viral clones and from other ImmuneACCESS disease sequences. In TCRdb, the public reads were trimmed at Q25 with fastp and aligned with MiXCR, with productive beta chains retained. All rows with the same CDR3 protein become a single entry with the most common DNA and genes. The V and J calls here are based on TCRdb, not the publication. The sample yields approximately 120,000 distinct CDR3 sequences; around 90% were counted once. The top ten clones comprise 0.12% of the sample.

The sequencing input was CD8+ T cells from PBMCs. This TCR derives from a human donor in good health. The rearranged segments are TRBV7-2 and TRBJ2-7, with the D gene uncertain. The base sequence is TGTGCCAGCAGCCCTCATCCGGCAGTTGGGGCCTACGAGCAGTACTTC. Its translation reads: CASSPHPAVGAYEQYF.